This is a list of T cell receptor beta chains from one sample in a study of blood T cell repertoires in COVID-19. Only in-frame clones appear in the TCRdb table, and some are missing; sequencing was by immunoSEQ multiplex PCR. The repertoire holds 230,000 or so clones, with 80% to 90% as singletons. Sequencing used peripheral blood. These receptors came from a man between 40 and 49 years old who had recovered from COVID-19. Each CDR3 is given with its conserved first and last residue. The D gene is left open where the match is weak. Some rows have no size entry. The others give once, few or many, or a class for an expanded clone.

J,V,size,D,CDR3,DNA
TRBJ2-2,TRBV2,NA,TRBD1,CASGGQGGGTGELFF,TGTGCCAGCGGAGGACAGGGGGGCGGCACCGGGGAGCTGTTTTTT
TRBJ2-7,TRBV3-1/TRBV3-2,NA,TRBD2,CASSQEGTNAAYEQYF,TGTGCCAGCAGCCAAGAGGGGACTAACGCTGCCTACGAGCAGTACTTC
TRBJ2-6,TRBV9,NA,NA,CASSVVSGNSGANVLTF,TGTGCCAGCAGCGTAGTTTCGGGAAACTCTGGGGCCAACGTCCTGACTTTC
TRBJ1-5,TRBV2,NA,NA,CASNPYSAGGGNQPQHF,TGTGCCAGCAACCCATACAGTGCGGGGGGCGGAAATCAGCCCCAGCATTTT
TRBJ2-2,TRBV3-1/TRBV3-2,NA,NA,CASSQDPGSGTGELFF,TGTGCCAGCAGCCAAGATCCAGGGTCGGGCACCGGGGAGCTGTTTTTT
TRBJ1-5,TRBV6-5,NA,NA,CASSTQGRQPQHF,TGTGCCAGCAGCACACAGGGAAGACAGCCCCAGCATTTT
TRBJ1-1,TRBV6-5,NA,NA,CASSGLTAEAFF,TGTGCCAGCAGCGGGTTAACTGCTGAAGCTTTCTTT
TRBJ1-2,TRBV27,once,NA,CASSFAPYAGSGYTF,TGTGCCAGCAGTTTTGCACCCTACGCGGGGAGTGGCTACACCTTC
TRBJ1-2,TRBV4-1,few,TRBD1,CASSRASGGTGGWDGYTF,TGCGCCAGCAGCCGGGCGAGTGGCGGGACAGGGGGCTGGGATGGCTACACCTTC
TRBJ2-1,TRBV21-1,NA,NA,CASRASGAPYNEQFF,TGTGCCAGCAGAGCTAGCGGGGCCCCCTACAATGAGCAGTTCTTC
TRBJ2-2,TRBV7-2,NA,NA,CASSFNYQNTGELFF,TGTGCCAGCAGCTTCAACTACCAGAACACCGGGGAGCTGTTTTTT
TRBJ1-1,TRBV11-2,few,NA,CASSSAPGRLDTEAFF,TGTGCCAGCAGCAGCGCGCCAGGGAGGTTGGACACTGAAGCTTTCTTT
TRBJ1-1,TRBV10-3,NA,TRBD1,CAISDPDRVKNTEAFF,TGTGCCATCAGTGACCCCGACAGGGTGAAAAACACTGAAGCTTTCTTT
TRBJ1-3,TRBV6-5,NA,NA,CASTSAGNTIYF,TGTGCCAGCACATCGGCTGGAAACACCATATATTTT
TRBJ2-3,TRBV7-2,NA,TRBD2,CASSPSGRADTQYF,TGTGCCAGCAGCCCTAGCGGGAGGGCAGATACGCAGTATTTT
TRBJ2-7,TRBV7-2,NA,NA,CASSSRDRLYEQYF,TGTGCCAGCAGCTCACGCGACCGACTCTACGAGCAGTACTTC
TRBJ2-5,TRBV19,NA,TRBD2,CASSQLVAGPGETQYF,TGTGCCAGTTCCCAGCTCGTAGCGGGGCCTGGAGAGACCCAGTACTTC
TRBJ1-4,TRBV6-2/TRBV6-3,NA,NA,CASSYLGATNEKLFF,TGTGCCAGCAGTTACCTTGGGGCGACTAATGAAAAACTGTTTTTT
TRBJ1-4,TRBV7-9,NA,TRBD1,CASSKTIRDRSEKLFF,TGTGCCAGCAGCAAAACAATCCGGGACAGATCCGAAAAACTGTTTTTT
TRBJ2-3,TRBV29-1,once,TRBD2,CSVVKAGGPVFTQYF,TGCAGCGTTGTAAAAGCGGGAGGGCCAGTGTTTACGCAGTATTTT
TRBJ2-7,TRBV7-2,NA,TRBD1,CASSSDRDTSYEQYF,TGTGCCAGCAGCTCAGACAGGGATACTTCCTACGAGCAGTACTTC
TRBJ2-2,TRBV7-9,NA,NA,CASSTPPGLELFF,TGTGCCAGCTCCACTCCTCCAGGGCTGGAGCTGTTTTTT
TRBJ1-1,TRBV10-3,NA,TRBD1,CAISERTGDTEAFF,TGTGCCATCAGTGAGAGGACAGGGGACACTGAAGCTTTCTTT
TRBJ2-5,TRBV29-1,NA,NA,CSAMGQYQETQYF,TGCAGCGCCATGGGGCAGTACCAAGAGACCCAGTACTTC
TRBJ1-2,TRBV15,NA,NA,CATSREAGFGYTF,TGTGCCACCAGCAGAGAGGCAGGGTTCGGCTACACCTTC
TRBJ1-6,TRBV9,NA,NA,CASSVDSHSPLHF,TGTGCCAGCAGCGTAGACAGCCATTCACCCCTCCACTTT
TRBJ2-1,TRBV7-9,NA,NA,CASIPPLSNEQFF,TGTGCCAGCATCCCCCCGCTTAGTAATGAGCAGTTCTTC
TRBJ2-7,TRBV6-2/TRBV6-3,NA,TRBD1,CASSYSDRAWLF,TGTGCCAGCAGTTACTCCGACAGGGCCTGGCTCTTC
TRBJ2-7,TRBV7-2,NA,NA,CASSKSRDRSYEQYF,TGTGCCAGCAGCAAATCGCGGGACAGATCCTACGAGCAGTACTTC
TRBJ2-1,TRBV7-9,NA,NA,CASSGRFHRHGVSYNEQFF,TGTGCCAGCAGCGGGCGCTTTCACAGGCACGGCGTCTCCTACAATGAGCAGTTCTTC
TRBJ2-5,TRBV6-2/TRBV6-3,NA,TRBD2,CASNPGGGQETQYF,TGTGCCAGCAACCCCGGGGGGGGCCAAGAGACCCAGTACTTC
TRBJ1-4,TRBV6-5,NA,TRBD1,CASMGFWTGHF,TGTGCCAGCATGGGGTTCTGGACAGGCCATTTT
TRBJ2-2,TRBV18,NA,NA,CASSPGLYTGELFF,TGTGCCAGCTCACCGGGGCTATACACCGGGGAGCTGTTTTTT
TRBJ2-2,TRBV30,NA,TRBD2,CAWSVRVAGTGELFF,TGTGCCTGGAGTGTACGGGTAGCGGGCACCGGGGAGCTGTTTTTT
TRBJ1-2,TRBV5-6,NA,NA,CASSPSQEIPSYGYTF,TGTGCCAGCAGCCCATCACAAGAAATTCCCTCCTATGGCTACACCTTC
TRBJ2-7,TRBV3-1/TRBV3-2,NA,TRBD1,CASEGQRAYEQYF,TGTGCCAGCGAGGGACAGCGCGCCTACGAGCAGTACTTC
TRBJ1-6,TRBV7-8,NA,TRBD1,CASSAGTGGANSPLHF,TGTGCCAGCAGCGCCGGGACAGGGGGCGCCAATTCACCCCTCCACTTT
TRBJ2-3,TRBV10-1,NA,TRBD2,CASSEFPSGDTQYF,TGCGCCAGCAGTGAGTTTCCTAGCGGTGATACGCAGTATTTT